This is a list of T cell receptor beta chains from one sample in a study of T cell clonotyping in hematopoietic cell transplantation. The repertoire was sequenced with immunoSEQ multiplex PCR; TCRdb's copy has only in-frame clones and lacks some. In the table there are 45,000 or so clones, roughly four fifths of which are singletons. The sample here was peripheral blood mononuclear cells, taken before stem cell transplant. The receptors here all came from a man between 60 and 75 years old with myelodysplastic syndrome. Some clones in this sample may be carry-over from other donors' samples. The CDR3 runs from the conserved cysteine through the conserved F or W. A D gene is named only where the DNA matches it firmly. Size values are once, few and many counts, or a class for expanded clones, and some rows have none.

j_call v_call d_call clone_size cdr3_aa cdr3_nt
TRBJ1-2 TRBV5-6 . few CASTKGRPYGYTF TGTGCCAGCACAAAAGGGAGACCTTATGGCTACACCTTC
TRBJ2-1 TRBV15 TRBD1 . CATSPGQHNEQFF TGTGCCACCAGTCCGGGACAGCACAATGAGCAGTTCTTC
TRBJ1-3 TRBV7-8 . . CASSLAAAPSSGNTIYF TGTGCCAGCAGCTTAGCGGCGGCCCCCAGCTCTGGAAACACCATATATTTT
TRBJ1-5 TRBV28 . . CASSLLLSNQPQHF TGTGCCAGCAGTTTACTGTTGAGCAATCAGCCCCAGCATTTT
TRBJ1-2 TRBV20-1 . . CSELGGYGYTF TGCAGTGAGTTGGGAGGCTATGGCTACACCTTC
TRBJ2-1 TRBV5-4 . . CASSSPRGASYNEQFF TGTGCCAGCAGCTCGCCCCGGGGGGCCTCCTACAATGAGCAGTTCTTC
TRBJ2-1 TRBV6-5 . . CASSSGFYEQFF TGTGCCAGCAGTTCCGGGTTTTATGAGCAGTTCTTC
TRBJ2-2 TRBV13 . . CASSPRVMGELFF TGTGCCAGCAGTCCAAGGGTGATGGGGGAGCTGTTTTTT
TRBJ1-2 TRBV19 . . CASSIRDGYTF TGTGCCAGTAGTATCAGAGATGGCTACACCTTC
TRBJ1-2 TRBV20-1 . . CSASQLGGYTF TGCAGTGCTAGCCAGCTGGGCGGCTACACCTTC
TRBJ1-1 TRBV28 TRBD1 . CASSSTPDRGTEAFF TGTGCCAGCAGTTCAACTCCCGACAGGGGAACTGAAGCTTTCTTT
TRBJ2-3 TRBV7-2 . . CASSQRKGGDTDTQYF TGTGCCAGCAGCCAAAGAAAGGGGGGGGATACAGATACGCAGTATTTT
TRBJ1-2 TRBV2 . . CASSTLFSKGGYTF TGTGCCAGCAGTACCTTATTCTCTAAGGGTGGCTACACCTTC
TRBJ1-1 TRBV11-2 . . CASSLATGTPKAFF TGTGCCAGCAGCCTCGCCACCGGGACCCCGAAAGCTTTCTTT
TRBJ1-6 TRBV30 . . CAWSWQGNSPLHF TGTGCCTGGAGTTGGCAGGGAAATTCACCCCTCCACTTT
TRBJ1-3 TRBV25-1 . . CASRTSGNTIYF TGTGCCAGCAGAACCTCTGGAAACACCATATATTTT
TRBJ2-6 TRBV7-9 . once CASFRGQGTSGANVLTF TGTGCCAGCTTCAGGGGCCAAGGAACCTCTGGGGCCAACGTCCTGACTTTC
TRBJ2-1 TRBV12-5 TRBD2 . CASGRRGGDEQFF TGTGCTAGTGGCCGGCGGGGGGGAGATGAGCAGTTCTTC
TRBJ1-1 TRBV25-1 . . CASSVTGNPNTEAFF TGTGCCAGCAGTGTTACAGGTAACCCGAACACTGAAGCTTTCTTT
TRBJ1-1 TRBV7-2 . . CASSLWRGGAFF TGTGCCAGCAGCTTATGGAGGGGAGGAGCTTTCTTT
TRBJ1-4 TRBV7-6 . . CASSSGRDDEKLFF TGTGCCAGCAGCTCTGGCAGGGACGACGAAAAACTGTTTTTT
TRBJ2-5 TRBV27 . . CASSLFVGKKTQYF TGTGCCAGCAGTTTATTTGTCGGGAAAAAGACCCAGTACTTC
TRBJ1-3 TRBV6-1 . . CASRTGRTGNTIYF TGTGCCAGCAGAACAGGGAGAACTGGAAACACCATATATTTT
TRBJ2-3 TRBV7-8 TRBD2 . CASSREGLLLDTQYF TGTGCCAGCAGCCGGGAGGGACTACTCTTAGATACGCAGTATTTT
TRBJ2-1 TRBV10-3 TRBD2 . CAIEASGDNEQFF TGTGCCATCGAAGCTAGCGGGGACAATGAGCAGTTCTTC
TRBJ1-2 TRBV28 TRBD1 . CASSPTGQGSHGYTF TGTGCCAGCAGTCCAACGGGACAGGGGAGCCATGGCTACACCTTC
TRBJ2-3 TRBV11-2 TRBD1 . CASSSRQGSITQYF TGTGCCAGCAGCTCAAGACAGGGCTCAATAACGCAGTATTTT
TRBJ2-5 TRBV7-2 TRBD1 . CASSLARTGGGETQYF TGTGCCAGCAGCTTAGCCCGGACAGGGGGAGGTGAGACCCAGTACTTC
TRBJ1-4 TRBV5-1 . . CASSLESLPNEKLFF TGCGCCAGCAGCTTGGAAAGTTTACCTAATGAAAAACTGTTTTTT
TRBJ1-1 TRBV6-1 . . CASSKNSDEAFF TGTGCCAGCAGTAAAAACAGTGATGAAGCTTTCTTT
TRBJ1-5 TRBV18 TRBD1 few CASSPRPGTGDQPQHF TGTGCCAGCTCACCACGGCCCGGGACAGGGGATCAGCCCCAGCATTTT